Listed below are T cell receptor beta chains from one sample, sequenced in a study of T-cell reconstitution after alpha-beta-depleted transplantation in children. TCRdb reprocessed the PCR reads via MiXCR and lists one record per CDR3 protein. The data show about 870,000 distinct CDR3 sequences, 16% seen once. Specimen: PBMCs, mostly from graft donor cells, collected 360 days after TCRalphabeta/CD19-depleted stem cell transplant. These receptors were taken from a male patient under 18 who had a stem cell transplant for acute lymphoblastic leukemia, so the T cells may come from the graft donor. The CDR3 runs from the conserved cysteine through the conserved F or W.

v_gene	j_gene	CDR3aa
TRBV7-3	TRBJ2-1	CASSDKGDYNEQFF
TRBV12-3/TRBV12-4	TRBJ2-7	CASSLRGRRQGFYEQYF
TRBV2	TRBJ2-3	CASSVTGGTDTQYF
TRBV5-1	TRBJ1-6	CASSSGQGQFYNSPLHF
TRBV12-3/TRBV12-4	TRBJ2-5	CASSFGVWETQYF
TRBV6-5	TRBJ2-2	CASSYSRTSGNTGELFF
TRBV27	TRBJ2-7	CAIALRSGRWYEQYF
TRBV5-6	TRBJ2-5	CASSPYPRTSGIQETQYF
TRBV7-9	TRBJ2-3	CASSSRLAGGSADTQYF
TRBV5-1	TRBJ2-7	CASSRGGLAGSYEQYF
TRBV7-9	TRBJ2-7	CASSLASGIHEQYF
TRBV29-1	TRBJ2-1	CSGGPRDPNYNEQFF
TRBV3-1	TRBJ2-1	CASSLWDYYNEQFF
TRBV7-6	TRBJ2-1	CASSLAGTWNNEQFF
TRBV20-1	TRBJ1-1	CSIRTGWHTEAFF
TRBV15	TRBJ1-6	CATTYLRGLRSPLHF
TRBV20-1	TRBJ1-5	CSARGGEGNQPQHF
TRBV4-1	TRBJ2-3	CASSQDRYGGQVTDTQYF
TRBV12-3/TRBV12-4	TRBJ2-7	CASSVGMGAYEQYF
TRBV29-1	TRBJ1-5	CSAGWGQGLGQPQHF
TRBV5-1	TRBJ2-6	CASRPLSSGANVLTF
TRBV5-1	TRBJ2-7	CASSVEHLSYEQYF